Sequencing of this T cell receptor beta chain was carried out in a study of cytomegalovirus exposure and HLA in healthy donors. Study background: Some 200 million T cells yielded approximately 100 million unique TCR beta sequences, as an earlier analysis found.

The V and J ends lost 1 base and 5 bases, in that order; junction bases with no gene match: 9. CDR1 and CDR2 from the germline V gene are ENHRY and SYGVKD. This CDR3 is built from 16 residues. The PCR was carried out with 60 Vbeta primers and 13 Jbeta primers. Clones were sequenced by immunoSEQ multiplex PCR, and TCRdb holds only the in-frame ones, with some missing. Altogether 180,000 or so clones are present, around 80% being singletons, with the ten largest covering about 7.7%. This TCR was sampled from a middle-aged woman in good health and CMV-seropositive. The sample consisted of PBMCs. The chain has TRBV10-3 and TRBJ2-7; the match to TRBD1 covers 9 bases. The CDR3 is CAISELAGTGQHEQYF. The DNA for the CDR3 is TGTGCCATCAGTGAGTTGGCAGGGACAGGGCAACACGAGCAGTACTTC.